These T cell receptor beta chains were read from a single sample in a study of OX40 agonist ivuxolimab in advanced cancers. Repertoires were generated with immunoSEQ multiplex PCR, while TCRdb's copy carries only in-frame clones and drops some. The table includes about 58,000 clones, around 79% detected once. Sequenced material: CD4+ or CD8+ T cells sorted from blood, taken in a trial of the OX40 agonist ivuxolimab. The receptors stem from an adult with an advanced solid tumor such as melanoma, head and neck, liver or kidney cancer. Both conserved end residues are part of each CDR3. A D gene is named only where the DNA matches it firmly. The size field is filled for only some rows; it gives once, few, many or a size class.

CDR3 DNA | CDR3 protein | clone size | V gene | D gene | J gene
TGTGCCAGCAGCCCCCAACGACTAGCGGGAGGTGGCGAGCAGTACTTC | CASSPQRLAGGGEQYF | NA | TRBV5-4 | TRBD2 | TRBJ2-7
TGTGCCTGGAGTGTCGAGTGGCAGGGATCCTACAATGAGCAGTTCTTC | CAWSVEWQGSYNEQFF | NA | TRBV30 | NA | TRBJ2-1
TGTGCCAGCTCACGAAGCTTTTCCGACAGGGATGGCTACACCTTC | CASSRSFSDRDGYTF | NA | TRBV18 | TRBD1 | TRBJ1-2
TGTGCCAGCAGCTTAGGACAGGGCTTCACCACAGATACGCAGTATTTT | CASSLGQGFTTDTQYF | NA | TRBV11-3 | TRBD1 | TRBJ2-3
TGTGCCAGCAATCGACAGAACCAAGAGACCCAGTACTTC | CASNRQNQETQYF | few | TRBV5-8 | NA | TRBJ2-5
TGTGCCAGCAGCCCTGGCATAGCCCCAAGGGGGGGCGAGCAGTACTTC | CASSPGIAPRGGEQYF | few | TRBV5-6 | NA | TRBJ2-7
TGTGCCAGCAGCCGGGTCGTTCTAGGGAATGAGCAGTTCTTC | CASSRVVLGNEQFF | few | TRBV7-2 | NA | TRBJ2-1
TGTGCCAGCAGCCTCGGACAGGGTAATTTAGAGACCCAGTACTTC | CASSLGQGNLETQYF | few | TRBV6-1 | TRBD1 | TRBJ2-5
TGTGCCAGCTCACCAGGGACAGGGGGTTACAATGAGCAGTTCTTC | CASSPGTGGYNEQFF | NA | TRBV18 | TRBD1 | TRBJ2-1
TGTGCCAGCAGCTCAACCCACCTCGGGACGAATTCCTACGAGCAGTACTTC | CASSSTHLGTNSYEQYF | once | TRBV7-9 | NA | TRBJ2-7
TGTGCCGGTTCAGGTTTATTTGGTGAAAAACTGTTTTTT | CAGSGLFGEKLFF | NA | TRBV6-6 | NA | TRBJ1-4
TGTGCCAGCAGCCCGGGACACCAACAGCCCCAGCATTTT | CASSPGHQQPQHF | NA | TRBV7-3 | NA | TRBJ1-5
TGTGCCAGCAGCTCCCCGGACAGAACGAGAGGGAACTATGGCTACACCTTC | CASSSPDRTRGNYGYTF | few | TRBV7-9 | NA | TRBJ1-2
TGTGCCAGCAGCCAGAGGAGCTCCTACAATGAGCAGTTCTTC | CASSQRSSYNEQFF | once | TRBV7-2 | NA | TRBJ2-1
TGTGCCAGCACCGACAGGGTCTATGGCTACACCTTC | CASTDRVYGYTF | NA | TRBV27 | TRBD1 | TRBJ1-2
TGTGCCAGCAGCGTAACGGGTGGGGTAAAGAACACTGAAGCTTTCTTT | CASSVTGGVKNTEAFF | NA | TRBV9 | NA | TRBJ1-1
TGTGCCAGCAGCCCCGACACACAAGAGACCCAGTACTTC | CASSPDTQETQYF | NA | TRBV7-9 | NA | TRBJ2-5
TGCAGCGCCCAAAGCCTAGCGGGAGGTCGGGAGACCCAGTACTTC | CSAQSLAGGRETQYF | NA | TRBV29-1 | TRBD2 | TRBJ2-5
TGCAGCGTCGGATGGACAGGACCCGGGGAGCTGTTTTTT | CSVGWTGPGELFF | NA | TRBV29-1 | TRBD1 | TRBJ2-2
TGTGCCAGCAGCTTAGGATCCTACGAGCAGTACTTC | CASSLGSYEQYF | once | TRBV7-9 | NA | TRBJ2-7
TGTGCCAGCAGACATCAGCGGGGGGGATACGAGCAGTACTTC | CASRHQRGGYEQYF | NA | TRBV6-5 | TRBD2 | TRBJ2-7
TGTGCCAGCAGGGGCCAGCGGGAGGGCCGCCCCCAAGAGACCCAGTACTTC | CASRGQREGRPQETQYF | NA | TRBV25-1 | TRBD2 | TRBJ2-5
TGTGCCAGCAGCTTGGTTCTAGCGGGGAGAAACACAGATACGCAGTATTTT | CASSLVLAGRNTDTQYF | NA | TRBV5-4 | TRBD2 | TRBJ2-3
TGTGCCAGCAGGGGGACACGGGACTACGAGCAGTACTTC | CASRGTRDYEQYF | NA | TRBV2 | NA | TRBJ2-7
TGTGCCAGCAGTTCGCGGCGTCATCAAGGGCCCCAGCATTTT | CASSSRRHQGPQHF | few | TRBV28 | NA | TRBJ1-5
TGTGCCAGTAGTATTTCTCGATTCAGCGGGGGGCCCCCCCCTACGCAGTATTTT | CASSISRFSGGPPPTQYF | NA | TRBV19 | TRBD2 | TRBJ2-3
TGTGCCAGCAGCTTAGCGCCCGGGCAGGGAGTGACTGAAGCTTTCTTT | CASSLAPGQGVTEAFF | few | TRBV7-2 | NA | TRBJ1-1
TGTGCCATCAGAGTAGGTGGGGGCCAAGAGACCCAGTACTTC | CAIRVGGGQETQYF | NA | TRBV10-3 | NA | TRBJ2-5
TGTGTCAGCAGTTGGCTAGCGGGGGCCGGGTGGACAGATACGCAGTATTTT | CVSSWLAGAGWTDTQYF | NA | TRBV11-3 | TRBD2 | TRBJ2-3
TGTGCCAGCTCACCAGGGACTAGCGGGGAGAGTGAGCAGTTCTTC | CASSPGTSGESEQFF | NA | TRBV18 | TRBD2 | TRBJ2-1
TGTGCCAGCAGATCCGGGACGAACACTGAAGCTTTCTTT | CASRSGTNTEAFF | NA | TRBV28 | NA | TRBJ1-1
TGTGCCAGCAATCCATTCCTAGCGGGAGGGTCTGGCGAGCAGTACTTC | CASNPFLAGGSGEQYF | few | TRBV28 | TRBD2 | TRBJ2-7
TGTGCCAGCAGCTTATCAACCTACGAGCAGTACTTC | CASSLSTYEQYF | NA | TRBV7-2 | NA | TRBJ2-7
TGCAGCGTTGGTGGTGGGGGAGACTATGGCTACACCTTC | CSVGGGGDYGYTF | NA | TRBV29-1 | NA | TRBJ1-2
TGTGCCAGCAATGACGCTAGCGGGCCCCCCTCAGAGACCCAGTACTTC | CASNDASGPPSETQYF | few | TRBV28 | TRBD2 | TRBJ2-5
TGTGCCAGCAGTACACCGGGACGTGGGACTGGTGATGATCAGTTCTTC | CASSTPGRGTGDDQFF | NA | TRBV28 | NA | TRBJ2-1
TGCGCCAGCAGCTTGGAGGGGGGCCCCAAAAACATTCAGTACTTC | CASSLEGGPKNIQYF | NA | TRBV5-1 | NA | TRBJ2-4
TGTGCCAGCAGAGAGGCGGGGTTTAATGAAAAACTGTTTTTT | CASREAGFNEKLFF | NA | TRBV28 | NA | TRBJ1-4
TGTGCCAGCAGCTTAGAGGCGGGTTCTAACACTGAAGCTTTCTTT | CASSLEAGSNTEAFF | NA | TRBV7-6 | NA | TRBJ1-1
TGTGCCAGCAGCCGGGGACAGAGCTCTGGAAACACCATATATTTT | CASSRGQSSGNTIYF | NA | TRBV6-5 | TRBD1 | TRBJ1-3
TGTGCCAGCAGCTTAACCGGGGACGATCCCTACGAGCAGTACTTC | CASSLTGDDPYEQYF | NA | TRBV7-3 | NA | TRBJ2-7
TGTGCCAGTAGTATCCGCGAAGGACAGGCTGGGGCCAACGTCCTGACTTTC | CASSIREGQAGANVLTF | NA | TRBV19 | TRBD1 | TRBJ2-6
TGTGCCAGCAGCTTGCTAGGGAGCAATCAGCCCCAGCATTTT | CASSLLGSNQPQHF | NA | TRBV5-4 | NA | TRBJ1-5
TGTGCCAGCTCTCCCGGACTGGGGGATGAAAAACTGTTTTTT | CASSPGLGDEKLFF | NA | TRBV18 | NA | TRBJ1-4
TGTGCCAGCAGCTTGGTGTCGCCATGGACAGCCGCTAACTATGGCTACACCTTC | CASSLVSPWTAANYGYTF | NA | TRBV5-5 | NA | TRBJ1-2
TGTGCCAGCAGGTCCGGGACAGCGAACACCGGGGAGCTGTTTTTT | CASRSGTANTGELFF | once | TRBV7-9 | TRBD1 | TRBJ2-2
TGTGCCATCAGCGGACAGGGTGAGACTGAAGCTTTCTTT | CAISGQGETEAFF | NA | TRBV10-3 | TRBD1 | TRBJ1-1